These T cell receptor beta chains were read from a single sample in a study of shared clonotypes between healthy human individuals. The data were produced by immunoSEQ multiplex PCR, yet TCRdb's version contains in-frame clones alone and is incomplete. The repertoire includes 2 million to 2.5 million clones, over 85% of them detected once, and roughly 0.36% sits in the top ten. Sequences were obtained from naive CD4+ T cells from PBMCs. The receptors shown here come from a man aged 18-30 years in good health. Some clones in this sample may be carry-over from other donors' samples. The CDR3 runs from the conserved cysteine through the conserved F or W. The D gene is left open where the match is weak. Size values are once, few and many counts, or a class for expanded clones, and some rows have none.

d_call	clone_size	v_call	j_call	cdr3_aa	cdr3_nt
TRBD1	-	TRBV28	TRBJ2-5	CASSLGPRTGSETQYF	TGTGCCAGCAGTTTGGGGCCGAGGACAGGGTCGGAGACCCAGTACTTC
-	-	TRBV6-5	TRBJ2-7	CASSLDSYEQYF	TGTGCCAGCAGCCTCGACAGCTACGAGCAGTACTTC
TRBD1	-	TRBV27	TRBJ2-1	CASRLWRDRDNEQFF	TGTGCCAGCAGGTTGTGGAGGGACAGGGATAATGAGCAGTTCTTC
-	-	TRBV7-8	TRBJ1-4	CASSLSQGAHEKLFF	TGTGCCAGCAGCTTATCCCAGGGAGCCCATGAAAAACTGTTTTTT
-	-	TRBV7-9	TRBJ2-3	CASIAGKNTDTQYF	TGTGCCAGCATCGCAGGGAAGAACACAGATACGCAGTATTTT
-	-	TRBV15	TRBJ2-7	CATSLGKLFYEQYF	TGTGCCACCAGCTTGGGGAAACTTTTCTACGAGCAGTACTTC
-	-	TRBV18	TRBJ2-1	CASSLAGQSSTNEQFF	TGTGCCAGCTCACTGGCGGGGCAGAGTTCGACCAATGAGCAGTTCTTC
-	-	TRBV18	TRBJ2-4	CASSGGRERDIQYF	TGTGCCAGCTCGGGTGGCAGGGAGAGGGACATTCAGTACTTC
-	-	TRBV6-6	TRBJ2-3	CASSTKLATTDTQYF	TGTGCCAGCAGCACCAAACTAGCAACCACAGATACGCAGTATTTT
TRBD2	-	TRBV2	TRBJ2-1	CASRAGLAGVRDEQFF	TGTGCCAGCAGGGCGGGACTAGCGGGAGTACGGGATGAGCAGTTCTTC
TRBD1	few	TRBV30	TRBJ1-5	CAWRGTGVGQPQHF	TGTGCCTGGAGGGGGACAGGGGTAGGTCAGCCCCAGCATTTT
-	-	TRBV2	TRBJ2-3	CASTFTGTLDTQYF	TGTGCCAGCACGTTCACAGGAACTCTGGATACGCAGTATTTT
-	-	TRBV28	TRBJ1-1	CASKGGGITEAFF	TGTGCCAGCAAGGGGGGGGGCATAACTGAAGCTTTCTTT
-	-	TRBV30	TRBJ1-4	CAWSVGPYEKLFF	TGTGCCTGGAGTGTAGGGCCCTATGAAAAACTGTTTTTT
-	-	TRBV7-6	TRBJ1-5	CASSPYSRQPQHF	TGTGCCAGCAGCCCTTATAGCCGGCAGCCCCAGCATTTT
-	-	TRBV27	TRBJ2-7	CASSPLLGNEQYF	TGTGCCAGCAGTCCCTTGCTAGGGAACGAGCAGTACTTC
TRBD2	-	TRBV28	TRBJ2-5	CASRPSGGQETQYF	TGTGCCAGCAGACCGAGCGGGGGCCAAGAGACCCAGTACTTC
TRBD1	-	TRBV28	TRBJ1-4	CASTGTGAHEKLFF	TGTGCCAGCACCGGGACAGGGGCTCATGAAAAACTGTTTTTT
TRBD1	once	TRBV6-5	TRBJ2-4	CASSYGQGSTKNIQYF	TGTGCCAGCAGCTACGGACAGGGAAGTACCAAAAACATTCAGTACTTC
-	-	TRBV2	TRBJ2-3	CASRATLDTDTQYF	TGTGCCAGCAGGGCCACCCTAGACACAGATACGCAGTATTTT
-	-	TRBV7-3	TRBJ2-3	CASSFLASSTDTQYF	TGTGCCAGCAGCTTCTTAGCCTCTAGCACAGATACGCAGTATTTT
-	-	TRBV4-3	TRBJ2-2	CASSQDFEDDRNTGELFF	TGCGCCAGCAGCCAAGATTTTGAGGACGACAGGAACACCGGGGAGCTGTTTTTT
-	-	TRBV28	TRBJ2-3	CASQTAGLTDTQYF	TGTGCCAGCCAGACAGCAGGGTTGACAGATACGCAGTATTTT
-	-	TRBV9	TRBJ2-3	CASSVQVGRRDTQYF	TGTGCCAGCAGCGTTCAAGTGGGCCGGCGCGATACGCAGTATTTT
-	-	TRBV28	TRBJ2-7	CASSLLDEQYF	TGTGCCAGCAGTTTGTTGGACGAGCAGTACTTC
TRBD1	-	TRBV5-6	TRBJ1-3	CASSWGTGGPILSGNTIYF	TGTGCCAGCAGCTGGGGGACAGGGGGACCGATCCTCTCTGGAAACACCATATATTTT
-	-	TRBV10-3	TRBJ2-7	CAISERSYEQYF	TGTGCCATCAGTGAAAGGTCGTACGAGCAGTACTTC
-	-	TRBV28	TRBJ1-2	CASSSIGRYGYTF	TGTGCCAGCAGTTCAATAGGACGCTATGGCTACACCTTC
-	-	TRBV11-2	TRBJ2-7	CASSLGRVRNYEQYF	TGTGCCAGCAGCTTAGGGAGGGTCAGGAATTACGAGCAGTACTTC
TRBD1	-	TRBV7-2	TRBJ2-3	CASSAQGARSDTQYF	TGTGCCAGCAGTGCACAGGGGGCTAGGTCAGATACGCAGTATTTT
-	-	TRBV28	TRBJ1-2	CASSPYRDSNYGYTF	TGTGCCAGCAGTCCCTACAGGGACTCTAACTATGGCTACACCTTC
-	-	TRBV28	TRBJ1-2	CASRDPDRQSGYTF	TGTGCCAGCAGGGACCCCGATCGACAGTCGGGCTACACCTTC
-	-	TRBV30	TRBJ1-1	CASTGFFTEAFF	TGTGCCTCCACCGGGTTTTTCACTGAAGCTTTCTTT
-	-	TRBV15	TRBJ1-5	CATSRVPGFDSNQPQHF	TGTGCCACCAGCAGAGTTCCGGGGTTCGATAGCAATCAGCCCCAGCATTTT
-	-	TRBV5-4	TRBJ2-7	CASSSREMGAGEQYF	TGTGCCAGCAGCTCGCGTGAGATGGGTGCTGGAGAGCAGTACTTC
-	-	TRBV18	TRBJ2-1	CASSLFGDEQFF	TGTGCCAGCTCACTCTTTGGGGATGAGCAGTTCTTC
TRBD1	-	TRBV25-1	TRBJ2-7	CASSERQGDEQYF	TGTGCCAGCAGTGAGCGACAGGGAGACGAGCAGTACTTC
-	-	TRBV2	TRBJ2-3	CASSGTPRGTDTQYF	TGTGCCAGCAGCGGGACGCCCCGGGGCACAGATACGCAGTATTTT
-	-	TRBV28	TRBJ2-7	CASTDSTYEQYF	TGTGCCAGCACGGACAGCACCTACGAGCAGTACTTC
TRBD2	-	TRBV19	TRBJ2-6	CASSTSGSSGANVLTF	TGTGCCAGTAGTACGAGCGGGAGTTCCGGGGCCAACGTCCTGACTTTC